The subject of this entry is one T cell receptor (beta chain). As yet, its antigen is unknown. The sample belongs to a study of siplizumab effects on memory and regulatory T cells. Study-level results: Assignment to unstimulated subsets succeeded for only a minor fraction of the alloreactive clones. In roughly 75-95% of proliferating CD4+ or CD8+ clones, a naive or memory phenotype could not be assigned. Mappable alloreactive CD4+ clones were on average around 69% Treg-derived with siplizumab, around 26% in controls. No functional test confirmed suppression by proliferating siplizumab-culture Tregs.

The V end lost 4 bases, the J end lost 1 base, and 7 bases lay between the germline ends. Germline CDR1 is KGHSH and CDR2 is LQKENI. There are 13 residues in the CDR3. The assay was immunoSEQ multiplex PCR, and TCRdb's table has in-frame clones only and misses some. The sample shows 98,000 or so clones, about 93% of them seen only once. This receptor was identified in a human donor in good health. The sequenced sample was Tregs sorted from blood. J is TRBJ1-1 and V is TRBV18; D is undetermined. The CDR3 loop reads CASSQAENTEAFF. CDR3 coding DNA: TGTGCCAGCTCACAGGCAGAGAACACTGAAGCTTTCTTT.